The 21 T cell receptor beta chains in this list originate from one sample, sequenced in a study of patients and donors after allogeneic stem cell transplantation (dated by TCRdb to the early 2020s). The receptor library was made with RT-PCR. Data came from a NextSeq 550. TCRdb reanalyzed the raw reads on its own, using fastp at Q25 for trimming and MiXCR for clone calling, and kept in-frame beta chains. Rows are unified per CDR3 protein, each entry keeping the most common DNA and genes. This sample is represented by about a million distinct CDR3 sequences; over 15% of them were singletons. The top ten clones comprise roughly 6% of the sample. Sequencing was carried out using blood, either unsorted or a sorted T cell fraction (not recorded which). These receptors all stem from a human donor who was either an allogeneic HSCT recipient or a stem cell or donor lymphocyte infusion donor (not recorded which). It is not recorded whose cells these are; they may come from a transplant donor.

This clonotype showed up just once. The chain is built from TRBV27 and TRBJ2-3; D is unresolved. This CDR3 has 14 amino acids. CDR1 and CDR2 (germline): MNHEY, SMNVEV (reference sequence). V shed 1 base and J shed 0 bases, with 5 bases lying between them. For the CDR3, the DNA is TGTGCCAGCAGTTTATACAAAAGCACAGATACGCAGTATTTT. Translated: CASSLYKSTDTQYF.

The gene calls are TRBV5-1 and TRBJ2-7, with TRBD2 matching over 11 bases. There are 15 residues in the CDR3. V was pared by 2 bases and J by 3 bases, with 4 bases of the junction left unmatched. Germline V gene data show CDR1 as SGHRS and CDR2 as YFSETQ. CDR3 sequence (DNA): TGCGCCAGCAGCTTTAGCGGGAGGGCCTACTACGAGCAGTACTTC. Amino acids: CASSFSGRAYYEQYF.

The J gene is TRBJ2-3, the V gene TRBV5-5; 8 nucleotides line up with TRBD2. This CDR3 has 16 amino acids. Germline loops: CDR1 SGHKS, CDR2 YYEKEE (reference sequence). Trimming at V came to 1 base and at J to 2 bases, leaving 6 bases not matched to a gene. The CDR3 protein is CASSLWGTSFTDTQYF. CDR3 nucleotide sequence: TGTGCCAGCAGCTTGTGGGGGACTAGTTTCACAGATACGCAGTATTTT.

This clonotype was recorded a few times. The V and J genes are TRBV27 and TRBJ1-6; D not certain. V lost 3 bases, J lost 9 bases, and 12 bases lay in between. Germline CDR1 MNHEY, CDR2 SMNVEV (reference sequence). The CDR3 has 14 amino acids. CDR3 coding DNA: TGTGCCAGCAGTTTCCGAGGCGTCCTTTCACCCCTCCACTTT. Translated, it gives CASSFRGVLSPLHF.

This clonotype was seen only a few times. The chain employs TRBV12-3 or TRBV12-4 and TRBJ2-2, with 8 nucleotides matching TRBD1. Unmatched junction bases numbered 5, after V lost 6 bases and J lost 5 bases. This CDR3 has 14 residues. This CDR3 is CASSQGQATGELFF. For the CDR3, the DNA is TGTGCCAGCAGCCAGGGACAGGCGACCGGGGAGCTGTTTTTT.

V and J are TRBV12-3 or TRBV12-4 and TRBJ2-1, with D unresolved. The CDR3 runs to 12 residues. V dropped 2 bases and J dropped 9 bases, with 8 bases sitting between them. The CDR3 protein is CASSLRRIEQFF. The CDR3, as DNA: TGTGCCAGCAGTTTAAGAAGGATTGAGCAGTTCTTC.

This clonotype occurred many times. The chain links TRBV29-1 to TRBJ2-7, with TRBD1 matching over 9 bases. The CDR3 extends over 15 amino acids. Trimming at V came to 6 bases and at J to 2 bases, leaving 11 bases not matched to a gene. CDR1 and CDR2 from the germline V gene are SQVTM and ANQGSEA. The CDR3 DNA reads TGCAGCGTCCACACCGGGACAGGGACCACCTACGAGCAGTACTTC. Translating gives CSVHTGTGTTYEQYF.

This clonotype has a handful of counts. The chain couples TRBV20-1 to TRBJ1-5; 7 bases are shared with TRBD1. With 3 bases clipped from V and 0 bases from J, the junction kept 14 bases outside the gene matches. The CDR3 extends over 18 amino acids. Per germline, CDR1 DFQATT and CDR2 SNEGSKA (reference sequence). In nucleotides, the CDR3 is TGCAGTGCTAGCAAAACAGGGGCCGACCGTTATAGCAATCAGCCCCAGCATTTT. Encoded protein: CSASKTGADRYSNQPQHF.

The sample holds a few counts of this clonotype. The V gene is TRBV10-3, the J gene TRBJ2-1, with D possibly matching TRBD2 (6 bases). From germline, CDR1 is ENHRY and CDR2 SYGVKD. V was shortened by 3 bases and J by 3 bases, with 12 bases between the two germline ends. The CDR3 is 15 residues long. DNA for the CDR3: TGTGCCATCAGTGAAGTGAATAGCGGCTACAATGAGCAGTTCTTC. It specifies CAISEVNSGYNEQFF.

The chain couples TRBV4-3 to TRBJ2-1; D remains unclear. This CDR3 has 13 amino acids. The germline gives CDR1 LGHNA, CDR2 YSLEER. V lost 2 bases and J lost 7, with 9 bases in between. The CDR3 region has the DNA TGCGCCAGCAGCCAACAGGTGGGGAATGAGCAGTTCTTC. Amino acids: CASSQQVGNEQFF.

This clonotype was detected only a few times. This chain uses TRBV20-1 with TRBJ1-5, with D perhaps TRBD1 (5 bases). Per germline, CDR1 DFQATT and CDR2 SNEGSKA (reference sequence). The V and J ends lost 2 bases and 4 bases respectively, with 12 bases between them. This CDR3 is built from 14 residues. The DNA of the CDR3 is TGCAGTGCTAGAACCCCGGGACCTAATCAGCCCCAGCATTTT. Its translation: CSARTPGPNQPQHF.

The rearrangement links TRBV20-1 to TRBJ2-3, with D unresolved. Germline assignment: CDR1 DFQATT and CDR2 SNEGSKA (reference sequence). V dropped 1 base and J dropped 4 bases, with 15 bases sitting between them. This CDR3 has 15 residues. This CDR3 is CSARATKGWADTQYF. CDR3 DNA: TGCAGTGCTAGAGCTACGAAGGGTTGGGCAGATACGCAGTATTTT.

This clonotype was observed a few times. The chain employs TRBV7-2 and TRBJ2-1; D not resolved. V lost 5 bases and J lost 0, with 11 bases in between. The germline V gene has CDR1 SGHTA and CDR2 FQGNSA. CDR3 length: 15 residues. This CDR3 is CASSVPVRSYNEQFF. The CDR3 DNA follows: TGTGCCAGCAGCGTCCCGGTCCGCTCCTACAATGAGCAGTTCTTC. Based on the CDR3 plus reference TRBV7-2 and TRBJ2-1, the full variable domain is GAGVSQSPSNKVTEKGKDVELRCDPISGHTALYWYRQSLGQGLEFLIYFQGNSAPDKSGLPSDRFSAERTGGSVSTLTIQRTQQEDSAVYLCASSVPVRSYNEQFFGPGTRLTVL.

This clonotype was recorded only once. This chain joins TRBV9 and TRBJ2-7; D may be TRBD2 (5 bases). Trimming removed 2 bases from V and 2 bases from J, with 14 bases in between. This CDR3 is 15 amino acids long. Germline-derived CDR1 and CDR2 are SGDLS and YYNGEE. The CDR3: CASSVSPSGTYEQYF. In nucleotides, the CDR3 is TGTGCCAGCAGCGTGTCCCCCTCCGGGACCTACGAGCAGTACTTC. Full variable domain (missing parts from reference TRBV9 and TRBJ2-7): DSGVTQTPKHLITATGQRVTLRCSPRSGDLSVYWYQQSLDQGLQFLIQYYNGEERAKGNILERFSAQQFPDLHSELNLSSLELGDSALYFCASSVSPSGTYEQYFGPGTRLTVT.

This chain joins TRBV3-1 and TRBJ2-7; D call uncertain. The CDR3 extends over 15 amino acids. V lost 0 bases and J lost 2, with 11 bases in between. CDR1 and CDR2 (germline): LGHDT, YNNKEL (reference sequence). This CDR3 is CASSQEGRNPYEQYF. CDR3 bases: TGTGCCAGCAGCCAAGAAGGCAGGAATCCCTACGAGCAGTACTTC.

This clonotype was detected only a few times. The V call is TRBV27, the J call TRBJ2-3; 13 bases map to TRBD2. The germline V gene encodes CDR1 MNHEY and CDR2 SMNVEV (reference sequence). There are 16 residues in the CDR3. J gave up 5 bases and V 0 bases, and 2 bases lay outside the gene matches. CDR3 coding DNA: TGTGCCAGCAGTTTATCACGGACTAGCGGGGGAGATACGCAGTATTTT. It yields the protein CASSLSRTSGGDTQYF.

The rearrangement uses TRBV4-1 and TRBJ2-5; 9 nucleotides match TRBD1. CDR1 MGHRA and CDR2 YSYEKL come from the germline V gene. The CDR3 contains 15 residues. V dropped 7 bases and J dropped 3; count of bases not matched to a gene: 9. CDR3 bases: TGCGCCAGCACCATGGGGACAGGGTCAGAAGAGACCCAGTACTTC. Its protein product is CASTMGTGSEETQYF.

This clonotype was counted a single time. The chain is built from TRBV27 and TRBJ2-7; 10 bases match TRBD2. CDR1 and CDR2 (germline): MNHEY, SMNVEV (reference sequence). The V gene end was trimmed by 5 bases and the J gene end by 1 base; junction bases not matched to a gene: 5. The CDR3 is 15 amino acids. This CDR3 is CASSTGTSVSYEQYF. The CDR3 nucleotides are TGTGCCAGCAGTACCGGGACTAGCGTTTCCTACGAGCAGTACTTC.

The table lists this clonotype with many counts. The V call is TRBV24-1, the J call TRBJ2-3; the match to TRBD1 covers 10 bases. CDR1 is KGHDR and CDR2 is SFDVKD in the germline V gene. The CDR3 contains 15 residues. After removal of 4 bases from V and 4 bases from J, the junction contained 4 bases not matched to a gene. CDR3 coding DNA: TGTGCCACCAGTGACGGGACAGGGGTTGCAGATACGCAGTATTTT. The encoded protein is CATSDGTGVADTQYF.

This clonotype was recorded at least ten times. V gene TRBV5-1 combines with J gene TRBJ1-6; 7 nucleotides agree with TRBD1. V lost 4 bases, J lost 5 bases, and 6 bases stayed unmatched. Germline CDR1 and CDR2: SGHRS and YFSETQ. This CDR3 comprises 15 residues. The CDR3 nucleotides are TGCGCCAGCAGCCACAGACAGGGTGATAATTCACCCCTCCACTTT. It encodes CASSHRQGDNSPLHF.

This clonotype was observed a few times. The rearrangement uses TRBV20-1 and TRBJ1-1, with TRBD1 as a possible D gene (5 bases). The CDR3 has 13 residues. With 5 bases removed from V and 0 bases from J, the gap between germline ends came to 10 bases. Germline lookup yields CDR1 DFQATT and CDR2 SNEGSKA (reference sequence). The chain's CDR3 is CSALGALNTEAFF. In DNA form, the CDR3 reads TGCAGTGCTTTAGGGGCTTTGAACACTGAAGCTTTCTTT.